This T cell receptor beta chain derives from a study of read filtering for tumor transcriptome and immune sequencing. The CDR3 is 13 amino acids. CDR1 is SGDLS and CDR2 is YYNGEE in the germline V gene. Between the trimmed V and J ends, which lost 0 bases and 6 bases, there was a span of 9 bases. Molecular barcoded adaptors covering alpha/delta and beta/gamma chains were used on approximately 400 ng RNA. TCRdb processed the reads anew with MiXCR; each CDR3 protein has one entry. The sample shows around 48,000 distinct CDR3 sequences, approximately 18% of them seen only once. This clonotype was observed a few times. Its antigen is not known. The study's findings and limits: Without single-read clonotypes, shared clonotype proportions correlated more between IR-seq and RNA-seq.

Sampling of bone marrow took place during active disease in every patient. This clonotype was sampled from a donor aged 40 or older with multiple myeloma. The J gene is TRBJ1-1, the V gene TRBV9; D is unclear. Material: a population of CD138-negative cells sorted from bone marrow. Written as DNA, the CDR3 is TGTGCCAGCAGCGTAGGGGTGTTTCCTGAAGCTTTCTTT. It codes for CASSVGVFPEAFF.